This T cell receptor beta chain appears in the sequencing data of a study of T cell repertoires in cytomegalovirus infection. Each CDR3 protein is one row after TCRdb ran MiXCR on the reads. Of about 920,000 distinct CDR3 sequences in the sample, approximately 30% were seen once. In this sample, this clonotype turned up many times. Its matching antigen is unknown. Germline V lookup: CDR1 MNHEY, CDR2 SVGAGI. V lost 3 bases and J 9 bases, leaving 9 bases between the germline ends. This CDR3 contains 11 residues. Sample: cultured CD8+ T cells from PBMCs, taken from culture after CMV antigen stimulation. V gene TRBV6-5 combines with J gene TRBJ2-7, with D possibly TRBD2 on 5 matching bases. This TCR was sampled from a human donor in good health (CMV status not recorded). Some clones in this sample may be carry-over from other donors' samples. CDR3 protein: CASSYMGRQYV. For the CDR3, the DNA is TGTGCCAGCAGTTATATGGGGAGGCAGTACGTC.